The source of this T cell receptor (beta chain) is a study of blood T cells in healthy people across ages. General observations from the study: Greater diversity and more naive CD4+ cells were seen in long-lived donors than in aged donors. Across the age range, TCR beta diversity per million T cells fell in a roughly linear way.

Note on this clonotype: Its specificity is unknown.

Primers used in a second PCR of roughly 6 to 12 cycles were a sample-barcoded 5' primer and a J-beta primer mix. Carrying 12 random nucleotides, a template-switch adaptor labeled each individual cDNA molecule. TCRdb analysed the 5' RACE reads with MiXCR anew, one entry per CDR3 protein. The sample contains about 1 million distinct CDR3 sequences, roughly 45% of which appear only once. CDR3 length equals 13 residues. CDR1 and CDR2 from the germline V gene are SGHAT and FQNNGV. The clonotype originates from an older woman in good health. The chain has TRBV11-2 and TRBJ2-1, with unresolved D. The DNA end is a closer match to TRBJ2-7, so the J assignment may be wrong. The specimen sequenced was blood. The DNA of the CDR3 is TGTGCCAGCAGCTTAGCCTTAAACAATGAGCAGTACTTC. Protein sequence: CASSLALNNEQYF.